This T cell receptor (beta chain) is drawn from a study of blood T cells in healthy people across ages (dated by TCRdb to the mid-2010s). Concerning the study at large: In model experiments, roughly one uniquely barcoded TCR beta cDNA molecule per two T cells was captured by template switching. Using deep sequencing normalized with unique cDNA molecular identifiers, the study measured how TCR beta repertoire diversity changes with age. The donors were split into four age groups: young (average around 17 years), middle-aged (around 40), aged (about 56) and long-lived (over 75). To avoid experimental bias, donors of different ages were spread randomly across the sequencing lanes. For two donors (one aged 18 to 30 and one aged 80 or older), the study analyzed two additional independent replicas of 1 million unique cDNA reads from the same blood draw. General findings and caveats noted by the study authors: Estimates of total diversity from one million sequenced T cells were regarded as lower bounds and underestimates. As age increased, observed TCR beta diversity per million T cells dropped in a roughly linear way, and a significant reduction was already evident by age approximately 40. Because the CMV infection status of the donors was unknown, age-related changes in expanded clonotypes may potentially have been confounded. The percentage of naive T cells measured by flow cytometry correlated strongly with observed TCR beta diversity. Because profiling used bulk unsorted PBMCs, naive and antigen-experienced compartments could not be compared conclusively. The long-lived group showed more naive CD4+ T cells, fewer expanded clones and increased TCR diversity than the aged group, suggesting age selection.

A word on this clonotype: Its specific antigen is unknown. The record has no base qualities; no much larger clone is one base away.

Donors were 39 systemically healthy Caucasian individuals from Russia aged roughly 6 to 100 years. Around 10 milliliters of peripheral blood were collected from each donor into EDTA-treated Vacutainer tubes. Ficoll-Paque density-gradient centrifugation was used to isolate PBMCs, with at least 7 million obtained per sample. Trizol reagent was used to extract total RNA from the PBMCs, yielding at least 6 micrograms per sample. For every donor, an aliquot of PBMCs went through flow cytometry to measure the percentages of naive CD45RAhigh/CD27high T cells. Libraries were made using 5' RACE. This sample was sequenced with an Illumina HiSeq 2500. A second PCR of about 7 to 12 cycles was run with a J-beta primer mix and a sample-barcoded 5' primer. Each TCR beta cDNA molecule received a unique molecular identifier from a template-switch 5' adaptor carrying 12 random nucleotides. Each sample yielded at least 2.5 million CDR3-containing paired-end reads. First-strand cDNA synthesis was performed from all RNA using the Mint cDNA synthesis kit, with priming by a TRBC-specific oligonucleotide. Following uracil-DNA glycosylase treatment, all cDNA underwent a first 18-cycle PCR with the universal primers M1SS and BC2_uni_R. Regarding the original processing steps: For normalization, 1 million high-quality reads, each with a distinct molecular identifier, were randomly selected from each sample. Instead of being binned into consensus sequences, reads that shared molecular identifiers were thrown out. MiTCR, run with a Q25 quality threshold and the strictest error-elimination algorithm, handled CDR3 identification, clonotype clustering and error correction. A nonparametric unseen species model with Euler transformation was used to estimate a lower bound on total TCR beta diversity. TCRdb redid the processing of the public reads, applying fastp at Q25 and MiXCR, and retained in-frame beta chains. CDR3 protein duplicates are merged, each entry listing the most common genes and DNA. TCRdb's processing, not the authors', yielded these V and J calls. Within this sample are 1.2 million to 1.5 million distinct CDR3 sequences, with 42% of them counted one time only. The top ten constitute 7.9% of the sample.

The sequence came from a woman younger than 30 in good health. The sample was blood.

The base sequence is TGTGCCAGCAGCTTAGACAGGGGGCGAGACAATGAGCAGTACTTC. This gives the protein CASSLDRGRDNEQYF. Recombination joined TRBV7-2 with TRBJ2-5; 9 of the junction bases match TRBD1. The germline V gene yields SGHTA for CDR1 and FQGNSA for CDR2. V lost 1 base and J lost 11 bases, and the count of bases not matched to a germline gene is 11. The CDR3 starts with the cysteine, ends with the phenylalanine, and has 15 residues. Only the CDR3 DNA is retained, 45 bases long and in frame from the first base. Extended through the reference TRBV7-2 and TRBJ2-5 proteins, this CDR3 yields the full variable domain: GAGVSQSPSNKVTEKGKDVELRCDPISGHTALYWYRQSLGQGLEFLIYFQGNSAPDKSGLPSDRFSAERTGGSVSTLTIQRTQQEDSAVYLCASSLDRGRDNEQYFGPGTRLLVL.